The sequence of this T cell receptor (beta chain) was determined in a study of T cell repertoires in cytomegalovirus infection. Study-level results: Within the response measured ex vivo, HLA-C-restricted CMV-specific TCR beta clonotypes were dominant. The study identified carriers of CMV plus the relevant HLA from cumulative public TCR beta family frequency.

This clonotype was counted ten times or more. Its antigen is currently unknown. This CDR3 region has 15 residues. Trimming stripped 3 bases from V and 4 bases from J, with 14 bases between. CDR1 and CDR2 (germline): SGHVS, FNYEAQ. Each CDR3 protein is one row after TCRdb ran MiXCR on the reads. Of some 110,000 distinct CDR3 sequences listed, about a tenth are singletons. The chain recombines TRBV7-6 with TRBJ2-3; weak D call: TRBD2 (7 bases). Sequencing used PBMCs, sequenced either directly or after in vitro stimulation (not recorded which). This clonotype was sampled from a human donor in good health (CMV status not recorded). Some clones in this sample may be carry-over from other donors' samples. The CDR3 DNA is TGTGCCAGCAGCTTGGGGGGGGCCGGGGCAGATACGCAGTATTTT. It codes for CASSLGGAGADTQYF. Full variable domain (rest looked up from reference TRBV7-6 and TRBJ2-3): GAGVSQSPRYKVTKRGQDVALRCDPISGHVSLYWYRQALGQGPEFLTYFNYEAQQDKSGLPNDRFSAERPEGSISTLTIQRTEQRDSAMYRCASSLGGAGADTQYFGPGTRLTVL.